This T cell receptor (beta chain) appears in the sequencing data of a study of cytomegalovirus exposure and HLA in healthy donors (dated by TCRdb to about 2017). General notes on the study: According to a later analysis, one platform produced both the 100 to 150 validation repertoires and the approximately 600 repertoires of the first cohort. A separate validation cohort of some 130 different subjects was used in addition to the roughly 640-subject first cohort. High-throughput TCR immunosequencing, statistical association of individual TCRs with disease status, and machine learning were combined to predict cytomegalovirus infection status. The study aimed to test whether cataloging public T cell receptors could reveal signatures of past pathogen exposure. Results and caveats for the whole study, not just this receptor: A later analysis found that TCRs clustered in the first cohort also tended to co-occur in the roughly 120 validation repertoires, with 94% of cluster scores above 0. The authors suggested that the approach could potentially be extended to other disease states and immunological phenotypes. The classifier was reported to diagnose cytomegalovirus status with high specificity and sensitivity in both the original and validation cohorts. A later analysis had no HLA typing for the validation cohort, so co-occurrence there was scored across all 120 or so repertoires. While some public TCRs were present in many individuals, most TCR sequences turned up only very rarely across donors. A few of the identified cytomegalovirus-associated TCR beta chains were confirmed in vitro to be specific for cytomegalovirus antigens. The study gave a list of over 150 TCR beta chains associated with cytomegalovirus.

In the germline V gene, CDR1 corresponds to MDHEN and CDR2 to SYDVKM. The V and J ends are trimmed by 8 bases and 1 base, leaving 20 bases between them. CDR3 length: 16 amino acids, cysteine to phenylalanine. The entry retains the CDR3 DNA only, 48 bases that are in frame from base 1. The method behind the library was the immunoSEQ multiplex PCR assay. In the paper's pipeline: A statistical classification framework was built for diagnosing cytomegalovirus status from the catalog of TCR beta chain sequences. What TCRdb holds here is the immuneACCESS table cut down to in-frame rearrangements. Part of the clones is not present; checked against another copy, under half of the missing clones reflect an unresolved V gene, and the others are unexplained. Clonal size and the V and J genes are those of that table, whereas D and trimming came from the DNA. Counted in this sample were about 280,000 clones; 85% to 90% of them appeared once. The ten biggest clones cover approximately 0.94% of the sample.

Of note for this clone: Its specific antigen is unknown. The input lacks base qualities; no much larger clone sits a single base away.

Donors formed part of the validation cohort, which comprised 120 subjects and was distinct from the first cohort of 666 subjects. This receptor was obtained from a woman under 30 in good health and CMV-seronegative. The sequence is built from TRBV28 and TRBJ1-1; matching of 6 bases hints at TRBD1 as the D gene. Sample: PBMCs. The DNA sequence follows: TGTGCCAGCTCTCAGGGGTCCCATTATAGGAACACTGAAGCTTTCTTT. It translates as CASSQGSHYRNTEAFF.